This T cell receptor beta chain was captured by sequencing in a study of molecular identifiers for immune sequencing clone quantification. Study-level findings and limits: A shared barcode on identical TCR molecules could lead to underestimated sizes for highly expanded clones.

This CDR3 is built from 15 residues. The J segment lost 8 bases and the V segment lost 5 bases, leaving 7 bases of the junction unmatched. Germline CDR1 reads MNHEY; CDR2 reads SVGAGI. In this sample, this clonotype turned up many times. Antigen specificity is unknown. TCRdb re-called the PCR reads through MiXCR, storing one row per CDR3 protein. The sample holds about 640,000 distinct CDR3 sequences, 20% seen once. The chain combines TRBV6-5 with TRBJ2-1, with 12 nucleotides matching TRBD1. This clonotype was sampled from a human donor in good health. Some libraries in this study had Jurkat cell RNA spiked in. Sequencing was done on a sample of naive CD8+ T cells from blood, with Jurkat cell RNA spiked in. Stated subset: FACS-sorted CD8+CD4-CCR7+CD45RA+ naive T cells. Written as DNA, the CDR3 is TGTGCCAGCAGTCAGGGACAGGGGGCCTCTGATGAGCAGTTCTTC. It is translated as CASSQGQGASDEQFF.